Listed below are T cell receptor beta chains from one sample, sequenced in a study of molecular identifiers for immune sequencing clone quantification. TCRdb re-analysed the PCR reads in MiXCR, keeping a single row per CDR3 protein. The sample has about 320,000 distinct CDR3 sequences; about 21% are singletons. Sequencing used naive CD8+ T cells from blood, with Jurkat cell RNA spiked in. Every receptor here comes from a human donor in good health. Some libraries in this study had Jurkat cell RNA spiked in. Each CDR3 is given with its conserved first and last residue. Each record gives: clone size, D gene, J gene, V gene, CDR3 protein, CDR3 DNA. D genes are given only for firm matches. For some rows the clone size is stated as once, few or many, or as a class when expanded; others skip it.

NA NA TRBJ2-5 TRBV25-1 CATDRRWKTQYF TGTGCCACCGACAGGCGATGGAAGACCCAGTACTTC
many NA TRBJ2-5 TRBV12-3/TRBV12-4 CASSFLEGRETQYF TGTGCCAGCAGTTTTTTGGAGGGGCGTGAGACCCAGTACTTC
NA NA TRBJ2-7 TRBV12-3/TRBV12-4 CASSLHRRDSREQYF TGTGCCAGCAGTTTACATAGGCGGGACTCCCGCGAGCAGTACTTC
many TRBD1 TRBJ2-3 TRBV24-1 CATSEGTVTRLADTQYF TGTGCCACCAGTGAGGGGACAGTGACTCGCTTAGCAGATACGCAGTATTTT
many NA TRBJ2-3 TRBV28 CASTSTGSSTDTQYF TGTGCCAGCACCTCCACCGGTTCTAGCACAGATACGCAGTATTTT
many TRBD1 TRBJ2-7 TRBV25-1 CASSDRDRSTYEQYF TGTGCCAGCAGTGACCGGGACAGAAGTACCTACGAGCAGTACTTC
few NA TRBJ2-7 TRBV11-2 CASSDRDRLGQYF TGTGCCAGCAGCGATAGGGACCGTCTGGGGCAGTACTTC
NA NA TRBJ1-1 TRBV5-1 CASSYSPIMNTEAFF TGCGCCAGCAGCTATTCACCGATCATGAACACTGAAGCTTTCTTT
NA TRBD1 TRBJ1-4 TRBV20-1 CSAKNRGKNEKLVF TGCAGTGCTAAAAACAGGGGGAAGAATGAAAAACTGGTTTTT
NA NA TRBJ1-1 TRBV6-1 CASSEDSRWTEAFF TGTGCCAGCAGTGAAGATTCACGGTGGACTGAAGCTTTCTTT
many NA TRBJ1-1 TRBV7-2 CASSLGHGAGLKNTEAFF TGTGCCAGCAGCTTAGGTCATGGGGCAGGGTTGAAAAACACTGAAGCTTTCTTT
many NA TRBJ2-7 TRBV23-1 CASSQSIGFHSYEQYF TGCGCCAGCAGTCAATCAATTGGTTTCCACTCCTACGAGCAGTACTTC
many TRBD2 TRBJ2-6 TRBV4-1 CASSQATSGPSSGANVLTF TGCGCCAGCAGCCAAGCCACTAGCGGGCCAAGCTCTGGGGCCAACGTCCTGACTTTC
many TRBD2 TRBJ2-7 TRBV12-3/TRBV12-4 CASSSSGGGAIHEQYF TGTGCCAGCAGTTCATCTGGCGGGGGGGCCATCCACGAGCAGTACTTC
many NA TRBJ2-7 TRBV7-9 CASSLSGSAHEQYF TGTGCCAGCAGCTTATCAGGGAGTGCCCACGAGCAGTACTTC
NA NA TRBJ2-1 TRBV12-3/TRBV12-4 CASRAGRPSPYNEQFF TGTGCCAGCAGGGCGGGAAGGCCGTCCCCCTACAATGAGCAGTTCTTC
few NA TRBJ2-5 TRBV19 CASRKTDQETQYF TGTGCCAGTAGGAAGACAGATCAAGAGACCCAGTACTTC
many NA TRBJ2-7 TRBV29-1 CSVGIWRVGYEQYF TGCAGCGTTGGAATTTGGCGAGTGGGGTACGAGCAGTACTTC
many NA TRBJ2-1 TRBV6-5 CASSYGVYNEQFF TGTGCCAGCAGTTACGGGGTCTACAATGAGCAGTTCTTC
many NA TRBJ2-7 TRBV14 CASSQELAFYEQYF TGTGCCAGCAGCCAAGAGCTAGCTTTCTACGAGCAGTACTTC
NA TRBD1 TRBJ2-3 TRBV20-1 CSAGGQGYWTRGAGTQYF TGCAGTGCTGGGGGACAGGGATATTGGACAAGGGGCGCAGGTACGCAGTATTTT
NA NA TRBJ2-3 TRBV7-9 CARAKDAFTDTQYF TGTGCAAGAGCAAAGGACGCATTCACAGATACGCAGTATTTT
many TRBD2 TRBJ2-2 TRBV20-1 CSASGALATNTGELFF TGCAGTGCTAGCGGGGCACTAGCGACGAACACCGGGGAGCTGTTTTTT
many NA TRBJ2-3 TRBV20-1 CSARLPSGTDTQYF TGCAGTGCTAGACTCCCTAGCGGCACAGATACGCAGTATTTT
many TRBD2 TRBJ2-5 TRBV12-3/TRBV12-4 CASSLAGGMETQYF TGTGCCAGCAGCCTAGCGGGAGGGATGGAGACCCAGTACTTC
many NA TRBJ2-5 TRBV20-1 CSAREWSNQETQYF TGCAGTGCTAGAGAGTGGTCGAACCAAGAGACCCAGTACTTC
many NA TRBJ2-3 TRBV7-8 CASSSNGIPTDTQYF TGTGCCAGCAGCTCTAACGGGATACCCACAGATACGCAGTATTTT
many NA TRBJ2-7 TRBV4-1 CASSQDRADFSYEQYF TGCGCCAGCAGCCAAGATAGGGCAGATTTCTCCTACGAGCAGTACTTC
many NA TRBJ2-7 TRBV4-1 CASSKRGVRDEQYF TGCGCCAGCAGCAAAAGGGGAGTTCGGGACGAGCAGTACTTC
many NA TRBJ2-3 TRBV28 CASSTRQRGVWFADTQYF TGTGCCAGCAGTACCCGACAGCGCGGGGTCTGGTTCGCAGATACGCAGTATTTT
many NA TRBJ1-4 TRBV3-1 CASSQGTVPTNEKLFF TGTGCCAGCAGCCAAGGGACAGTTCCAACTAATGAAAAACTGTTTTTT
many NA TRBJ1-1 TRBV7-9 CASSFGQPEAFF TGTGCCAGCAGCTTCGGACAGCCGGAAGCTTTCTTT
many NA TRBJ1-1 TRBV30 CAWSIARGAEAFF TGTGCCTGGAGTATAGCCAGGGGCGCTGAAGCTTTCTTT
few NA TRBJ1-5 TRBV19 CASSIRGVSNQPQHF TGTGCCAGTAGTATACGGGGCGTTAGCAATCAGCCCCAGCATTTT
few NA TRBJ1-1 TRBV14 CASSQVYPGDAFF TGTGCCAGCAGCCAAGTTTATCCAGGGGATGCTTTCTTT
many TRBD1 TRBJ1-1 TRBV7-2 CASSQYRHGTGATEAFF TGTGCCAGCAGCCAATATCGTCACGGGACAGGGGCAACTGAAGCTTTCTTT
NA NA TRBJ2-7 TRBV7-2 CASSLGSDNLDEQYF TGTGCCAGCAGCTTAGGCTCGGACAATCTTGACGAGCAGTACTTC
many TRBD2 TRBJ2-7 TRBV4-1 CASSQDRLAGEQYF TGCGCCAGCAGCCAAGATCGACTAGCTGGGGAGCAGTACTTC
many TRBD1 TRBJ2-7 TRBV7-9 CASSNRDRLYEQYF TGTGCCAGCAGCAACCGGGACAGACTTTACGAGCAGTACTTC
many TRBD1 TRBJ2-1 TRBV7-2 CASSSLTGGMNYEQFF TGTGCCAGCAGCTCCCTGACAGGGGGCATGAACTATGAGCAGTTCTTC
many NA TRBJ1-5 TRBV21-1 CASSKSGKEGNQPQHF TGTGCCAGCAGCAAATCGGGCAAAGAGGGCAATCAGCCCCAGCATTTT
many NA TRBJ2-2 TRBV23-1 CASSQSLQVTGELFF TGCGCCAGCAGTCAATCATTGCAGGTCACCGGGGAGCTGTTTTTT
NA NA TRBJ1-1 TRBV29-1 CIVGVVGSDEAFF TGCATCGTTGGAGTAGTTGGTAGCGATGAAGCTTTCTTT
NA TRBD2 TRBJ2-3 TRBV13 CASSLLIGEGTDTQYF TGTGCCAGCAGCTTACTAATCGGGGAGGGGACAGATACGCAGTATTTT
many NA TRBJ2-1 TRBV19 CASSSVSSYNEQFF TGTGCCAGCTCTAGCGTAAGCTCCTACAATGAGCAGTTCTTC
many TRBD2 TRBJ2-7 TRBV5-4 CASSPGGSFYEQYF TGTGCCAGCAGCCCTGGCGGGAGTTTCTACGAGCAGTACTTC
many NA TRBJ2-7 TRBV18 CASSPQGSVSDEQYF TGTGCCAGCTCTCCGCAGGGGTCGGTGAGCGACGAGCAGTACTTC
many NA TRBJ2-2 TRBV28 CASSILHGTRELFF TGTGCCAGCAGTATCCTCCATGGTACCAGGGAGCTGTTTTTT
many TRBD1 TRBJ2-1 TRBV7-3 CASSHPGTGSYNEQFF TGTGCCAGCAGCCACCCCGGGACAGGGTCTTACAATGAGCAGTTCTTC
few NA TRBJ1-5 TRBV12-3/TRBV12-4 CASSLGGSNQPQRF TGTGCCAGCAGTTTAGGAGGGAGCAATCAGCCCCAGCGTTTT
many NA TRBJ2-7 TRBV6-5 CASSPTGGGPYEQYF TGTGCCAGCAGCCCTACAGGGGGGGGGCCCTACGAGCAGTACTTC
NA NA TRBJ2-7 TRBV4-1 CASSQDPAGPSYEQCF TGCGCCAGCAGCCAAGATCCAGCGGGTCCGTCCTACGAGCAGTGCTTC
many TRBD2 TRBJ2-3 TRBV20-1 CSARGVGGGAPDTQYF TGCAGTGCTAGGGGGGTTGGCGGGGGGGCCCCAGATACGCAGTATTTT